One sample yielded the 30 T cell receptor beta chains listed below, sequenced in a study of long-term antiretroviral therapy in people with HIV. Assay version v3.0 of immunoSEQ was used, and it was run at survey level. The protocol was immunoSEQ multiplex PCR, while the TCRdb copy is restricted to in-frame clones and leaves out a portion. The data contain approximately 12,000 clones, over 80% of them singletons. Sequencing was performed on unsorted PBMCs, taken 3.4 years after starting antiretroviral therapy. The receptors shown here come from a man aged 35 to 55 with HIV.

V and J are TRBV5-1 and TRBJ2-5, with D perhaps matching TRBD1 or TRBD2 (5 bases each). Germline values: CDR1 SGHRS, CDR2 YFSETQ. The CDR3 totals 13 residues. Trimming left V 0 bases short and J 2 bases short, with 5 bases between. The CDR3 region has the DNA TGCGCCAGCAGCTTGGGGGGGCAAGAGACCCAGTACTTC. It encodes CASSLGGQETQYF. Based on the CDR3 plus reference TRBV5-1 and TRBJ2-5, the full variable domain is KAGVTQTPRYLIKTRGQQVTLSCSPISGHRSVSWYQQTPGQGLQFLFEYFSETQRNKGNFPGRFSGRQFSNSRSEMNVSTLELGDSALYLCASSLGGQETQYFGPGTRLLVL.

This clone was seen a few times. The chain is built from TRBV29-1 and TRBJ2-7; no clear D. The CDR3 sequence is 13 residues long. V lost 1 base and J 7 bases, leaving 14 bases between the germline ends. Germline-derived CDR1 and CDR2 are SQVTM and ANQGSEA. CDR3 DNA: TGCAGCGTTGAAGTTACCGAGATAAGGGAGCAGTACTTC. It encodes CSVEVTEIREQYF.

This chain connects TRBV29-1 to TRBJ1-2; D is unclear. V lost 7 bases to trimming and J lost 6 bases, with 9 bases between them. Germline V lookup: CDR1 SQVTM, CDR2 ANQGSEA. The CDR3 has 10 residues. The CDR3 is CSATVDGYTF. The CDR3 DNA is TGCAGCGCCACTGTAGATGGCTACACCTTC.

This chain connects TRBV5-1 to TRBJ2-6; D is unclear. CDR1 is SGHRS and CDR2 is YFSETQ in the germline V gene. CDR3 length equals 15 residues. V gave up 5 bases and J gave up 1 base, with 10 bases separating them. CDR3 residues: CASSGTSSGANVLTF. In nucleotides, the CDR3 is TGCGCCAGCAGTGGAACGAGTTCTGGGGCCAACGTCCTGACTTTC.

The chain uses TRBV18 and TRBJ1-2, with a possible D match to TRBD1 (6 bases). Trimming took off 4 bases at V and 2 bases at J, with 11 bases between the two ends. The CDR3 is 14 amino acids. In germline, CDR1 is KGHSH, CDR2 LQKENI. CDR3 in amino acids: CASSLAGENYGYTF. The DNA of the CDR3 is TGTGCCAGCTCACTAGCAGGGGAGAACTATGGCTACACCTTC.

By sample fraction, this clone is medium-sized (0.01 to 0.1%). The chain uses TRBV6-1 and TRBJ1-3, with 7 nucleotides matching TRBD1. The CDR3 covers 15 residues. The germline V gene encodes CDR1 MNHNS and CDR2 SASEGT. The ends lost 4 bases at V and 0 bases at J; junction bases unmatched: 3. The CDR3 is CASSGGTVSGNTIYF. The CDR3 DNA reads as TGTGCCAGCAGTGGGGGGACAGTCTCTGGAAACACCATATATTTT.

V is TRBV7-3 and J is TRBJ1-1, with D tentatively TRBD1 (6 bases). V was shortened by 5 bases and J by 4 bases, with 17 bases between the two germline ends. Germline CDR1 is SGHTA and CDR2 is FQGTGA. This CDR3 contains 15 residues. CDR3 DNA: TGTGCCAGCAGCCATGCTGGGGGGGCGGCCACTGAAGCTTTCTTT. This translates into CASSHAGGAATEAFF.

A few counts support this clone. This chain links TRBV4-2 with TRBJ2-7; 13 bases fit TRBD2. The CDR3 length is 20 residues. Germline CDR1 reads LGHNA; CDR2 reads YNFKEQ. Trimming cost V 3 bases and J 1 base; bases outside gene matches: 15. The CDR3 sequence is CASSQNRRLGLAGESYEQYF. CDR3 DNA sequence: TGTGCCAGCAGCCAGAACCGCCGCCTCGGACTAGCGGGGGAATCCTACGAGCAGTACTTC.

This clone was seen only once. The chain couples TRBV5-1 to TRBJ2-5, with TRBD1 matching over 8 bases. This CDR3 region has 15 residues. V lost 4 bases to trimming and J lost 3 bases; unmatched junction nucleotides: 8. The V gene's germline CDR1 is SGHRS and CDR2 YFSETQ. CDR3 sequence reads: CASSPHGTGEETQYF. CDR3 coding DNA: TGCGCCAGCAGCCCCCACGGGACAGGAGAAGAGACCCAGTACTTC. Drawing the rest from reference TRBV5-1 and TRBJ2-5, the complete variable domain is KAGVTQTPRYLIKTRGQQVTLSCSPISGHRSVSWYQQTPGQGLQFLFEYFSETQRNKGNFPGRFSGRQFSNSRSEMNVSTLELGDSALYLCASSPHGTGEETQYFGPGTRLLVL.

This chain connects TRBV14 to TRBJ2-7, with D possibly being TRBD1 (6 bases). V gave up 2 bases and J gave up 1 base, with 12 bases separating them. This CDR3 comprises 15 residues. In germline, CDR1 is SGHDN, CDR2 FVKESK. The CDR3 is CASSQQGIASYEQYF. The CDR3 DNA reads as TGTGCCAGCAGCCAACAGGGGATAGCATCCTACGAGCAGTACTTC.

V gene TRBV10-2 combines with J gene TRBJ2-2, with D tentatively TRBD1 (5 bases). V gave up 8 bases and J gave up 4 bases, with 20 bases separating them. This CDR3 is built from 16 residues. Germline V gene sequence: CDR1 WSHSY, CDR2 SAAADI. CDR3 protein: CASGHRQNKGTGELFF. CDR3 coding DNA: TGCGCCAGCGGCCATCGACAGAACAAGGGCACCGGGGAGCTGTTTTTT.

In its sample, this clone was seen a few times. CDR3 amino acids: CSVSLTGQETQYF. The CDR3 nucleotides read TGCAGCGTTTCCCTGACAGGGCAGGAGACCCAGTACTTC. The chain recombines TRBV29-1 with TRBJ2-5, with 7 bases identical to TRBD1. Germline V gene lookup returns CDR1 SQVTM and CDR2 ANQGSEA. Trimming cost V 5 bases and J 5 bases; bases outside gene matches: 8. The CDR3 length is 13 residues. Looking up the rest from reference TRBV29-1 and TRBJ2-5 gives the full variable domain: SAVISQKPSRDICQRGTSLTIQCQVDSQVTMMFWYRQQPGQSLTLIATANQGSEATYESGFVIDKFPISRPNLTFSTLTVSNMSPEDSSIYLCSVSLTGQETQYFGPGTRLLVL.

CDR3 sequence (DNA): TGTGCCAGCAGCCGAGGGACAGGTCCAAATGAGCAGTTCTTC. It specifies CASSRGTGPNEQFF. V is TRBV7-3 and J is TRBJ2-1; 8 bases map to TRBD1. Losses at the gene ends were 5 bases for V and 7 bases for J; bases not matched to a gene: 7. This CDR3 comprises 14 residues. Germline V lookup: CDR1 SGHTA, CDR2 FQGTGA.

This chain uses TRBV30 with TRBJ1-5; D gene ambiguous. With 0 bases removed from V and 0 bases from J, the gap between germline ends came to 12 bases. CDR1 and CDR2 (germline): GTSNPN, SVGIG (reference sequence). This CDR3 has 16 amino acids. CDR3 bases: TGTGCCTGGAGTGTAGGGCAGCTCATTAGCAATCAGCCCCAGCATTTT. It encodes CAWSVGQLISNQPQHF.

The table lists this clone with a few counts. V and J are TRBV4-2 and TRBJ1-5, with D possibly TRBD1 on 6 matching bases. Germline lookup yields CDR1 LGHNA and CDR2 YNFKEQ. V shed 0 bases and J shed 11 bases, with 20 bases lying between them. The CDR3 contains 16 residues. DNA of the CDR3: TGTGCCAGCAGCCAAGATCGACGCGGGGGGCTTGGGGCCCAGCATTTT. Encoded protein: CASSQDRRGGLGAQHF.

The chain couples TRBV4-1 to TRBJ2-2; D might be TRBD1 or TRBD2, each matching 6 bases. The CDR3 extends over 16 amino acids. Germline CDR1 is MGHRA and CDR2 is YSYEKL. V lost 4 bases to trimming and J lost 8 bases, with 20 bases between them. The CDR3 protein is CASSPDRGGLYGELFF. The DNA for the CDR3 is TGCGCCAGCAGCCCAGATCGTGGGGGGCTCTATGGGGAGCTGTTTTTT.

The gene calls are TRBV27 and TRBJ1-4; D possibly corresponds to TRBD1 (5 bases). V was clipped by 3 bases and J by 5 bases, with 10 bases between them. This CDR3 has 14 amino acids. From germline, CDR1 is MNHEY and CDR2 SMNVEV (reference sequence). This CDR3 reads CASSFGAQNEKLFF. The CDR3 bases are TGTGCCAGCAGTTTTGGGGCACAAAATGAAAAACTGTTTTTT. Full variable domain (remainder filled in from reference TRBV27 and TRBJ1-4): EAQVTQNPRYLITVTGKKLTVTCSQNMNHEYMSWYRQDPGLGLRQIYYSMNVEVTDKGDVPEGYKVSRKEKRNFPLILESPSPNQTSLYFCASSFGAQNEKLFFGSGTQLSVL.

The genes are TRBV5-1 and TRBJ2-3, with D perhaps matching TRBD1 (6 bases). Germline V gene sequence: CDR1 SGHRS, CDR2 YFSETQ. Between the trimmed V and J ends, which lost 4 bases and 4 bases, there was a span of 16 bases. This CDR3 is built from 15 residues. DNA of the CDR3: TGCGCCAGCAGCCTGACAGGCCTACGACCAGATACGCAGTATTTT. It codes for CASSLTGLRPDTQYF.

The rearrangement uses TRBV7-9 and TRBJ2-7, with 9 bases aligning to TRBD1. V trimming: 4 bases; J trimming: 3 bases; junction bases outside the gene matches: 4. Looked up from germline, CDR1 is SEHNR and CDR2 is FQNEAQ (reference sequence). This CDR3 is 14 amino acids long. The CDR3 DNA is TGTGCCAGCAGCTCGTCGGGACAGGGCTACGAGCAGTACTTC. Its translation is CASSSSGQGYEQYF. Together with reference TRBV7-9 and TRBJ2-7, the CDR3 gives the full variable domain: DTGVSQNPRHKITKRGQNVTFRCDPISEHNRLYWYRQTLGQGPEFLTYFQNEAQLEKSRLLSDRFSAERPKGSFSTLEIQRTEQGDSAMYLCASSSSGQGYEQYFGPGTRLTVT.

CDR3 in amino acids: CASRRHFEAFF. The CDR3 DNA reads TGTGCCAGCAGGAGACACTTTGAAGCTTTCTTT. The chain employs TRBV6-6 and TRBJ1-1; the D is unclear. This CDR3 comprises 11 residues. Trimming removed 6 bases from V and 7 bases from J, with 9 bases in between. Germline V gene sequence: CDR1 MNHNY, CDR2 SVGAGI (reference sequence).

This clone was counted only a few times. The rearrangement links TRBV4-2 to TRBJ1-2; 7 bases line up with TRBD1. The length of the CDR3 is 15 residues. Unmatched junction bases numbered 8, after V lost 3 bases and J lost 4 bases. Per germline, CDR1 LGHNA and CDR2 YNFKEQ. The CDR3 protein is CASSQVHRGGYGYTF. CDR3 sequence (DNA): TGTGCCAGCAGCCAGGTTCACAGGGGTGGCTATGGCTACACCTTC.

The chain joins TRBV27 to TRBJ2-3, with 7 bases fitting TRBD1. The ends lost 4 bases at V and 14 bases at J; junction bases unmatched: 27. Per germline, CDR1 MNHEY and CDR2 SMNVEV (reference sequence). CDR3 size: 18 residues. Here the CDR3 reads CASSSLSLDRAAHLGRYF. CDR3 sequence (DNA): TGTGCCAGCAGTTCCCTCTCATTAGACAGGGCGGCTCACCTAGGACGGTATTTT.

The V call is TRBV10-3, the J call TRBJ1-3; D ambiguous. The V and J ends lost 6 bases and 4 bases respectively, with 10 bases between them. Looked up from germline, CDR1 is ENHRY and CDR2 is SYGVKD. The CDR3 covers 13 residues. The CDR3 region has the DNA TGTGCCATCAGGCCCGCGGTGGGAAACACCATATATTTT. Encoded protein: CAIRPAVGNTIYF.

This clone is a singleton in its sample. The V call is TRBV7-6, the J call TRBJ2-2; D ambiguous. V gave up 7 bases and J gave up 2 bases, with 11 bases separating them. The CDR3 covers 14 residues. Germline loops: CDR1 SGHVS, CDR2 FNYEAQ. The CDR3 sequence is CASIGSRNTGELFF. In nucleotides, the CDR3 is TGTGCCAGCATAGGGTCCCGAAACACCGGGGAGCTGTTTTTT.

The rearrangement joins TRBV6-4 to TRBJ2-7, with a tentative D call TRBD1 (6 bases). V was cut by 5 bases and J by 2 bases, with 10 bases left in between. Germline V gene lookup returns CDR1 MRHNA and CDR2 SNTAGT. The CDR3 is 13 amino acids. The CDR3 reads CASSWDKPYEQYF. Written as DNA, the CDR3 is TGTGCCAGCAGTTGGGACAAGCCCTACGAGCAGTACTTC.

The rearrangement links TRBV11-3 to TRBJ2-5, with TRBD1 matching 8 bases. The germline gives CDR1 SGHNT, CDR2 YENEEA. The CDR3 is 17 residues long. V dropped 1 base and J dropped 1; count of bases not matched to a gene: 8. The CDR3 coding sequence is TGTGCCAGCAGCTTAGTTTTGACAGGGGCTTCCCAAGAGACCCAGTACTTC. Its translation is CASSLVLTGASQETQYF.

The gene calls are TRBV28 and TRBJ1-4, with TRBD1 matching over 9 bases. The CDR3 runs to 13 residues. V lost 3 bases to trimming and J lost 11 bases; unmatched junction nucleotides: 4. Germline V CDR1 and CDR2: MDHEN, SYDVKM. The CDR3 DNA reads as TGTGCCAGCAGTTTGGGACAGGGTGGGAAACTGTTTTTT. It yields the protein CASSLGQGGKLFF.

The V call is TRBV11-2, the J call TRBJ1-1; D ambiguous. Germline CDR1 reads SGHAT; CDR2 reads FQNNGV. The germline V and J ends were trimmed by 0 bases and 1 base, with 6 bases remaining between them. The CDR3 totals 14 residues. CDR3 residues: CASSLDVWNTEAFF. CDR3 DNA: TGTGCCAGCAGCTTAGATGTGTGGAACACTGAAGCTTTCTTT.

The chain links TRBV11-2 to TRBJ2-3; 9 bases agree with TRBD2. CDR3 size: 16 residues. The trim removed 3 bases at V and 2 bases at J, leaving 6 bases unmatched. From germline, CDR1 is SGHAT and CDR2 FQNNGV. CDR3 sequence (DNA): TGTGCCAGCAGCTTGTGGCCTAGCGGGACCACAGATACGCAGTATTTT. Its protein product is CASSLWPSGTTDTQYF. Supplemented by reference TRBV11-2 and TRBJ2-3, the full variable domain reads EAGVAQSPRYKIIEKRQSVAFWCNPISGHATLYWYQQILGQGPKLLIQFQNNGVVDDSQLPKDRFSAERLKGVDSTLKIQPAKLEDSAVYLCASSLWPSGTTDTQYFGPGTRLTVL.

The gene calls are TRBV4-3 and TRBJ1-2, with D perhaps matching TRBD1 (6 bases). This CDR3 has 17 residues. The germline V gene has CDR1 LGHNA and CDR2 YSLEER. Trimming left V 0 bases short and J 8 bases short, with 22 bases between. CDR3 DNA sequence: TGCGCCAGCAGCCAAGATCGATGGGCCGCAGGGGTCGACGGCTACACCTTC. Amino acids: CASSQDRWAAGVDGYTF.